The T cell receptor beta chain described here comes from a study of HIV-infected patients and healthy controls. cDNA was made from approximately 0.55 ug RNA using alpha and beta constant primers. Separate chain-specific third strand synthesis with multiplexing indices produced the alpha and beta libraries. MiXCR, run by TCRdb on the 5' RACE reads, gives a single entry per CDR3 protein. In the table there are approximately 10,000 distinct CDR3 sequences, less than 10% of which are singletons. CDR1 is DFQATT, CDR2 SNEGSKA, per germline (reference sequence). J lost 2 bases, V lost 6 bases, and 7 bases had no gene match. The CDR3 covers 14 residues. Whole blood was used without fractionation, so all unsorted peripheral T cells were included. There are many counts of this clonotype.

The sequence came from an adult in good health. Sequencing was carried out using blood. This sequence joins TRBV20-1 and TRBJ2-3; 8 nucleotides agree with TRBD2. CDR3 protein: CSAKRGLDTDTQYF. Here the CDR3 DNA reads TGCAGTGCCAAGAGGGGACTAGACACAGATACGCAGTATTTT.